This T cell receptor beta chain was documented in a study of CD8+ T cells in alopecia areata. Whole-study context: Affected scalp percentage determined the severity score of treated patients.

Sequencing templates came from extracted RNA that was reverse transcribed into cDNA. TCRdb's table, derived via immunoSEQ multiplex PCR, lists solely in-frame clones and lacks some. The sample includes about 180,000 clones, 50% to 65% seen only once; the top ten take 10% to 11%. Points on this clone: Its antigen is unidentified.

Study-wide points: Scalp samples also yield sequences of resident alphabeta T cells from normal skin. A single nonresponder leaves the baseline CD8+ expansion link to response uncertain.

CDR3 size: 15 residues. Germline loops: CDR1 SEHNR, CDR2 FQNEAQ (reference sequence). Germline trimming cut 5 bases from V and 7 bases from J; bases unmatched to any gene: 6. As to treatment: oral pan-JAK inhibitor, 5-10 mg twice daily. Peripheral blood and lesional scalp punch biopsies were taken from alopecia areata patients. The sample here was CD8+ T cells sorted from blood, taken at week 24, from a patient treated with tofacitinib. The sequence derives from a human donor with alopecia areata. This rearrangement joins TRBV7-9 to TRBJ1-4; 11 nucleotides align to TRBD1. In nucleotides, the CDR3 is TGTGCCAGCAGCCGGACAGGGGGCGAAGGTGAAAAACTGTTTTTT. Its translation is CASSRTGGEGEKLFF.